Listed below are T cell receptor beta chains from one sample, sequenced in a study of T cell responses to AZD1222 COVID-19 vaccine. The assay was immunoSEQ multiplex PCR, and TCRdb's table has in-frame clones only and misses some. The sample holds tens of thousands of clones, more than 70% seen once. This specimen was peripheral blood, taken on day 0 of AZD1222 vaccination. The receptors were gathered from an adult in good health. Each CDR3 is given with its conserved first and last residue.

TRBV7-2 | CASSLFPRGDMGEQYF
TRBV27 | CASSLSRSNQPQHF
TRBV24-1 | CATSAFERAETQYF
TRBV6-4 | CASSDRQGTDTQYF
TRBV18 | CASSRLNSPLHF
TRBV3-1/TRBV3-2 | CASSPEGSPLHF
TRBV28 | CASSLDINRRNEQFF
TRBV5-1 | CASSLRGLAPDTQYF
TRBV7-2 | CASSRTGTVNEKLFF
TRBV3-1/TRBV3-2 | CASSPGTSLYEQYF
TRBV6-1 | CASSEALGVPNEKLFF
TRBV9 | CASSGGPTGGVLDTQYF
TRBV29-1 | CSVAITDTQYF
TRBV29-1 | CSALTGDYGYTF
TRBV30 | CAWTGSSTEAFF
TRBV4-1 | CASSQASSGLNYEQYF
TRBV11-2 | CASSLDLVAGTYEQYF
TRBV5-5 | CASSTQRDYGYTF
TRBV13 | CASSFGTQGVGEQFF